In its sample, the clone carrying this TCR beta chain was seen a few times. Its antigen is unknown. Sequencing used immunoSEQ multiplex PCR; TCRdb keeps in-frame clones, though not all of them. The profile shows some 27,000 clones, over 80% of them singletons. This entry belongs to a study of neoadjuvant nivolumab and ipilimumab in lung cancer. Study-wide points: A small number of samples were TCR sequenced. Compared with tumor-adjacent uninvolved lung, resected tumors showed greater richness and clonality.

Germline V gene sequence: CDR1 SGHNT, CDR2 YYREEE (reference sequence). V lost 4 bases, J lost 0 bases, and 10 bases lay in between. The CDR3 covers 14 residues. The sequences come from peripheral blood, collected before neoadjuvant nivolumab, alone or with ipilimumab. The clonotype comes from an adult with non-small cell lung cancer. This chain links TRBV5-4 with TRBJ1-1, with D tentatively TRBD1 (6 bases). CDR3 region: CASSLQGMNTEAFF. DNA of the CDR3: TGTGCCAGCAGCCTGCAGGGGATGAACACTGAAGCTTTCTTT.